The clone carrying this T cell receptor beta chain has a count of ten or more. J was trimmed by 5 bases and V by 2 bases; bases with no gene match: 7. This CDR3 has 15 residues. Looked up from germline, CDR1 is SGHTA and CDR2 is FQGNSA. Unique molecular identifiers featured in how the TCRbeta library was prepared. TCRdb passed the PCR reads through MiXCR, listing each CDR3 protein once. The table has 200,000 or so distinct CDR3 sequences, roughly 6% seen once. This sample is part of a study of T-cell reconstitution after alpha-beta-depleted transplantation in children. The chain has TRBV7-2 and TRBJ2-5; 8 positions match TRBD2. The TCR comes from a girl under two years old with combined immunodeficiency, due to receive a stem cell transplant. The sequenced sample was PBMCs, obtained before TCRalphabeta/CD19-depleted stem cell transplant. The CDR3 region is CASSLRLAGGETQYF. The CDR3 DNA sequence: TGTGCCAGCAGCTTAAGGCTAGCGGGTGGCGAGACCCAGTACTTC.